This is a list of T cell receptor beta chains from one sample in a study of identical twins. MiXCR was run by TCRdb on the 5' RACE reads, yielding one entry per CDR3 protein. This sample has around 1.7 million distinct CDR3 sequences, with around a third found just once. Input material: cord blood. These TCRs come from a newborn girl in good health. Both conserved end residues are part of each CDR3. A D gene is named only where the DNA matches it firmly. Not every row has a clone size; where given, it reads once, few, many or a size class.

j_call v_call clone_size d_call cdr3_aa cdr3_nt
TRBJ2-5 TRBV5-1 NA TRBD2 CASSLEAGGFQETQYF TGCGCCAGCAGCTTGGAAGCGGGAGGTTTCCAAGAGACCCAGTACTTC
TRBJ2-3 TRBV30 NA NA CAWIRGPSTDTQYF TGTGCCTGGATCAGAGGGCCAAGCACAGATACGCAGTATTTT
TRBJ1-2 TRBV2 NA TRBD1 CASSGMGQGDYGYTF TGTGCCAGCAGTGGCATGGGACAGGGTGACTATGGCTACACCTTC
TRBJ2-7 TRBV18 NA NA CASSRDTNEQYF TGTGCCAGCTCTCGGGACACAAACGAGCAGTACTTC
TRBJ1-1 TRBV6-1 NA NA CASSDNLLGTEAFF TGTGCCAGCAGTGACAATTTACTTGGCACTGAAGCTTTCTTT
TRBJ2-1 TRBV28 NA TRBD1 CASSFAGTGYNDQFF TGTGCCAGCAGTTTCGCCGGGACAGGCTACAATGACCAGTTCTTC
TRBJ2-3 TRBV5-6 NA NA CASSASLPTSTDTQYF TGTGCCAGCAGCGCCTCACTGCCGACGAGCACAGATACGCAGTATTTT
TRBJ2-5 TRBV6-5 many NA CASSYGYGSDVTQYF TGTGCCAGCAGTTACGGTTATGGTAGCGACGTGACCCAGTACTTC
TRBJ2-5 TRBV5-1 few TRBD2 CASSLGLAGGSEETQYF TGCGCCAGCAGCTTGGGACTAGCGGGGGGATCGGAAGAGACCCAGTACTTC
TRBJ2-1 TRBV5-1 once TRBD2 CASSLAGTRVVHEQFF TGCGCCAGCAGCTTGGCCGGGACTAGAGTTGTCCATGAGCAGTTCTTC
TRBJ1-4 TRBV7-9 NA NA CASSLVQQGNEKLFF TGTGCCAGCAGCTTAGTTCAACAGGGCAATGAAAAACTGTTTTTT
TRBJ1-5 TRBV20-1 NA NA CSANRVANQPQHF TGCAGTGCTAACAGGGTTGCCAATCAGCCCCAGCATTTT
TRBJ2-5 TRBV2 NA TRBD2 CASSYPGLAEETQYF TGTGCCAGCAGCTACCCGGGACTAGCGGAAGAGACCCAGTACTTC
TRBJ2-3 TRBV2 once TRBD2 CASGAGGLDTQYF TGTGCCAGCGGGGCGGGAGGCTTAGACACGCAGTATTTT
TRBJ2-5 TRBV27 few NA CASGLYRETQYF TGTGCCAGCGGACTATATAGGGAGACCCAGTACTTC
TRBJ2-7 TRBV7-2 few NA CASSLEALGAYEQYF TGTGCCAGCAGCTTAGAGGCGTTAGGAGCCTACGAGCAGTACTTC
TRBJ2-1 TRBV5-1 NA NA CASSPGDDNEQFF TGCGCCAGCAGCCCGGGAGATGACAATGAGCAGTTCTTC
TRBJ2-2 TRBV12-3/TRBV12-4 NA NA CASSFVGGTGELFF TGTGCCAGCAGTTTCGTCGGGGGAACCGGGGAGCTGTTTTTT
TRBJ2-3 TRBV4-2 many NA CASSQFPLSTDTQYF TGTGCCAGCAGCCAATTTCCTTTGTCGACAGATACGCAGTATTTT
TRBJ2-5 TRBV27 NA NA CASSPTAVETQYF TGTGCCAGCAGCCCGACAGCAGTCGAGACCCAGTACTTC
TRBJ1-4 TRBV5-8 few TRBD1 CASSSGTGASLHEKLFF TGTGCCAGCAGCTCCGGGACAGGGGCTTCTTTGCATGAAAAACTGTTTTTT
TRBJ2-7 TRBV19 NA TRBD1 CASSSRQGNSYEQYF TGTGCCAGTAGTTCTAGACAGGGGAATTCCTACGAGCAGTACTTC